This T cell receptor (beta chain) appears in the sequencing data of a study of control samples from healthy donors and cancer patients. V lost 5 bases to trimming and J lost 4 bases; unmatched junction nucleotides: 0. Germline CDR1 LNHNV, CDR2 YYDKDF (reference sequence). The CDR3 is 13 residues long. Sequencing used immunoSEQ multiplex PCR; TCRdb keeps in-frame clones, though not all of them. The sample consists of 130,000 to 150,000 clones, more than 90% of them appearing once. This clone showed up just a few times. The sequencing sample was made of blood. This chain joins TRBV15 and TRBJ2-1, with TRBD2 matching over 9 bases. The receptor was isolated from a man under 40 in good health. CDR3 coding DNA: TGTGCCACCAGCGCGGGGGGGTACAATGAGCAGTTCTTC. Protein product: CATSAGGYNEQFF. The full variable domain, its missing parts supplied by reference TRBV15 and TRBJ2-1, is DAMVIQNPRYQVTQFGKPVTLSCSQTLNHNVMYWYQQKSSQAPKLLFHYYDKDFNNEADTPDNFQSRRPNTSFCFLDIRSPGLGDTAMYLCATSAGGYNEQFFGPGTRLTVL.